This T cell receptor (beta chain) derives from a study of cytomegalovirus exposure and HLA in healthy donors. In the PCR, 60 Vbeta and 13 Jbeta primers were used. The table came from immunoSEQ multiplex PCR; TCRdb's copy has only in-frame clones and leaves some out. The data contain about 160,000 clones, about 68% of them singletons. The CDR3 has 15 residues. V lost 4 bases, J lost 9 bases, and 11 bases stayed unmatched. Germline assignment: CDR1 SGHRS and CDR2 YFSETQ. This receptor was taken from a female donor in good health and CMV-seronegative. V is TRBV5-1 and J is TRBJ2-1, with 9 bases fitting TRBD2. Sequenced sample: PBMCs. This chain's CDR3 is CASSTSLAGYSEQFF. In nucleotides, the CDR3 is TGCGCCAGCAGCACGAGTCTAGCGGGATATAGTGAGCAGTTCTTC.